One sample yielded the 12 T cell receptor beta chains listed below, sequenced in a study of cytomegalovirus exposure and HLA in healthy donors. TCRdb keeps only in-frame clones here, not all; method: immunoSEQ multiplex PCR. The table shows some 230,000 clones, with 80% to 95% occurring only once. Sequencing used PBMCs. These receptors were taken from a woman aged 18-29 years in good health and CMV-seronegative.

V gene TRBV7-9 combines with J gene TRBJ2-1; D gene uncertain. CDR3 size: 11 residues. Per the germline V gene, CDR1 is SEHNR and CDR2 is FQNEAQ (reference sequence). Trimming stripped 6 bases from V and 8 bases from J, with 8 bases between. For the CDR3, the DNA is TGTGCCAGCAGAAAAGCGTATGAGCAGTTCTTC. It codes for CASRKAYEQFF.

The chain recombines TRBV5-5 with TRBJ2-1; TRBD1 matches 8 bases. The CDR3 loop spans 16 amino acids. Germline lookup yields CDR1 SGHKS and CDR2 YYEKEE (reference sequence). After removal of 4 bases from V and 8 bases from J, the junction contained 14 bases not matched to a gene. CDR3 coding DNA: TGTGCCAGCAGCCTGCGTGGGACAGGACACGGGGATGAGCAGTTCTTC. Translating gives CASSLRGTGHGDEQFF.

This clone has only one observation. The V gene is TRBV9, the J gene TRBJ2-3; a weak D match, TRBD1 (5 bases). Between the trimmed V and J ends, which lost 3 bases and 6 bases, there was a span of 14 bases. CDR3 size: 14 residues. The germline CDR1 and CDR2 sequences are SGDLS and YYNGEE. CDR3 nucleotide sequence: TGTGCCAGCAGCGCAACTCCAGGGCGGGATACGCAGTATTTT. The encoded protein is CASSATPGRDTQYF.

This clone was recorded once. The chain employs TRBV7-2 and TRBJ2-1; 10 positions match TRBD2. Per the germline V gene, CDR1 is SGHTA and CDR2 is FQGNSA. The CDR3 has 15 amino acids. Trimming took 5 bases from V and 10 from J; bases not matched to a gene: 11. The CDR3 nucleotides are TGTGCCAGCAGCCAACTAGCGGGGCTTTCCAAAGAGCAGTTCTTC. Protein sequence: CASSQLAGLSKEQFF.

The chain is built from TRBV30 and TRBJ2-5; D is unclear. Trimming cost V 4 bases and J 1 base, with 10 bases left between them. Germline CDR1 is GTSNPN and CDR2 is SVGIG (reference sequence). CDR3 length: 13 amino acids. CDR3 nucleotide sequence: TGTGCCTGGACGTCAGGCGCCCAAGAGACCCAGTACTTC. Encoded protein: CAWTSGAQETQYF.

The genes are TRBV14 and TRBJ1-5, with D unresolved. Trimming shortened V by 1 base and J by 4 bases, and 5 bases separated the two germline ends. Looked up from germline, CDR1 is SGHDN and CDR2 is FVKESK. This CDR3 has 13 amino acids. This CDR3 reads CASSQASNQPQHF. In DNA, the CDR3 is TGTGCCAGCAGCCAAGCGTCTAATCAGCCCCAGCATTTT.

CDR3 nucleotides: TGTGCCAGCAGCCAAGGGCCCTACGAGCAGTACTTC. It encodes CASSQGPYEQYF. The chain uses TRBV4-2 and TRBJ2-7; D call uncertain. This CDR3 is built from 12 residues. V shed 1 base and J shed 2 bases, with 3 bases lying between them. Per the germline V gene, CDR1 is LGHNA and CDR2 is YNFKEQ.

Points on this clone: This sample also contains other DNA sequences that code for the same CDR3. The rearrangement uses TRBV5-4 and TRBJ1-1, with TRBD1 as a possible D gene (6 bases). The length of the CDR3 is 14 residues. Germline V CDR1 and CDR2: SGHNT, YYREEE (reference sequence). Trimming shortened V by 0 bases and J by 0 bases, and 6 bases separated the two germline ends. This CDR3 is CASSLGQVNTEAFF. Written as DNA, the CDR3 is TGTGCCAGCAGCTTGGGACAGGTGAACACTGAAGCTTTCTTT.

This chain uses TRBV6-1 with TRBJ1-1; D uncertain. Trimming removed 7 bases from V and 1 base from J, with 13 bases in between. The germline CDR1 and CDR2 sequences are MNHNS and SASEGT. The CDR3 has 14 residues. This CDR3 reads CASTSRRRNTEAFF. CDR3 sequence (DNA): TGTGCCAGCACAAGCAGGCGACGGAACACTGAAGCTTTCTTT.

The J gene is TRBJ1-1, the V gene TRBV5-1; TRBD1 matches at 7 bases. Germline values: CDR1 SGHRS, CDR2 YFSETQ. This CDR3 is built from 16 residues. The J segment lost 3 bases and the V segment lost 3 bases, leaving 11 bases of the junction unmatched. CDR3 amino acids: CASSSFDRDSDTEAFF. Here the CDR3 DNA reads TGCGCCAGCAGCTCCTTTGACAGGGACTCTGACACTGAAGCTTTCTTT. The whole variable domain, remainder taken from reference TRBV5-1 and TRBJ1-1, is KAGVTQTPRYLIKTRGQQVTLSCSPISGHRSVSWYQQTPGQGLQFLFEYFSETQRNKGNFPGRFSGRQFSNSRSEMNVSTLELGDSALYLCASSSFDRDSDTEAFFGQGTRLTVV.

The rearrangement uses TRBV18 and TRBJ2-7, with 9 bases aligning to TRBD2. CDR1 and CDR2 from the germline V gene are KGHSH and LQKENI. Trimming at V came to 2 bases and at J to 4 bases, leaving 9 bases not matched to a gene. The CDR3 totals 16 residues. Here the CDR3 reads CASSPTVGLAGYEQYF. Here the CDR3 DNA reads TGTGCCAGCTCACCAACGGTGGGCCTAGCGGGATACGAGCAGTACTTC.

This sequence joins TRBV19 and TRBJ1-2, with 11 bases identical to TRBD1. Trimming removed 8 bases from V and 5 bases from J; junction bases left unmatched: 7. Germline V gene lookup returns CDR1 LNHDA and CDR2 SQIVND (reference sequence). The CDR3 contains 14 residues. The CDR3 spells CASLDRGRGYGYTF. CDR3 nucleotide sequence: TGTGCCAGTTTGGACAGGGGGCGAGGATATGGCTACACCTTC.